This T cell receptor beta chain derives from a study of neurological immune-mediated disorders. TCRdb re-called the 5' RACE reads through MiXCR, storing one row per CDR3 protein. The top ten hold 5.5% to 6% of the sample, which has 50,000 or so distinct CDR3 sequences, about 3.7% seen once. The table lists this clonotype with many counts. Its cognate antigen is unknown. Findings and caveats of the study: Multiple sclerosis patients had less TCR clonal expansion than even healthy controls, unlike HTLV-1-associated myelopathy.

The germline gives CDR1 DFQATT, CDR2 SNEGSKA (reference sequence). The CDR3 totals 14 residues. V shed 0 bases and J shed 2 bases, with 11 bases lying between them. Sequencing was carried out using PBMCs. The TCR comes from a man aged 35 to 55 with multiple sclerosis. V gene TRBV20-1 combines with J gene TRBJ2-7; D is perhaps TRBD2 (5 bases). The DNA of the CDR3 is TGCAGTGCTAGAGATCAGGACGGGGCCTACGAGCAGTACTTC. Its protein is CSARDQDGAYEQYF.